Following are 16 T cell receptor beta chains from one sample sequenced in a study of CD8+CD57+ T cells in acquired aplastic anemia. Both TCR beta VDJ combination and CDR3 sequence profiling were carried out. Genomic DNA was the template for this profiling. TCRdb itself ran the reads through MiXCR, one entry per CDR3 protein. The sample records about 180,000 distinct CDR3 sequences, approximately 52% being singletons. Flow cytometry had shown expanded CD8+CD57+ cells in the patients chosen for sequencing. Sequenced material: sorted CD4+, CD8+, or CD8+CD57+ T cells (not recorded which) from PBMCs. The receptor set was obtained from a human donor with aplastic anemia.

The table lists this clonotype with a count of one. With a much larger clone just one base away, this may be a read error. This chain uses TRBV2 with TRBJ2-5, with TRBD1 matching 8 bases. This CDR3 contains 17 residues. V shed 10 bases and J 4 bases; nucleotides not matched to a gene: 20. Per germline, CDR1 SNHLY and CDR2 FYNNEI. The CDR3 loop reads CANWGPGSRGRRETQYF. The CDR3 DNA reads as TGTGCCAACTGGGGACCGGGGAGCAGGGGGCGTCGAGAGACCCAGTACTTC.

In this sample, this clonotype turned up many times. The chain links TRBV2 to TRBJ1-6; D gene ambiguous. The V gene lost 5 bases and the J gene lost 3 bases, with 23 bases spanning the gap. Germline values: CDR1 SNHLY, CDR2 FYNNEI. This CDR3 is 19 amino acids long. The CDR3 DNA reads TGTGCCAGCAGTCGCTTTAGGGAGGGAAGCGCCTTCTATAATTCACCCCTCCACTTT. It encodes CASSRFREGSAFYNSPLHF.

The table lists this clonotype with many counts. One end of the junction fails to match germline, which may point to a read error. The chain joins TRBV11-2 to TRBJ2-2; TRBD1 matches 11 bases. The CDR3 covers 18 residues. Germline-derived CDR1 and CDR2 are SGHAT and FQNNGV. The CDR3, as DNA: TGTGCCAGCAGATTAGATAGAGGGGACAGGGGGGGCACCGGGGAGCTGTTTTTT. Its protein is CASRLDRGDRGGTGELFF.

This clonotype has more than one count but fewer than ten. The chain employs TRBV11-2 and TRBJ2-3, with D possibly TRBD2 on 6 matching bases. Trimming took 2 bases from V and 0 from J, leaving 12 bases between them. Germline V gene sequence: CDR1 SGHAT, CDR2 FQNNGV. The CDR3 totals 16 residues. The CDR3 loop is CASSLMPSASTDTQYF. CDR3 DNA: TGTGCCAGCAGCTTAATGCCTAGCGCAAGCACAGATACGCAGTATTTT.

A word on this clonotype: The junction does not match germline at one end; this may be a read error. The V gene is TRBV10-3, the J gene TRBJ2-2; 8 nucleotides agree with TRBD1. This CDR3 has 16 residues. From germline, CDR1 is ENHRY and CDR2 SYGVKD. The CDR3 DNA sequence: TGTGCTATCAGTGTTGACAGGGGCGGTGTAACCGGGGAGCTGTTTTTT. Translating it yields CAISVDRGGVTGELFF.

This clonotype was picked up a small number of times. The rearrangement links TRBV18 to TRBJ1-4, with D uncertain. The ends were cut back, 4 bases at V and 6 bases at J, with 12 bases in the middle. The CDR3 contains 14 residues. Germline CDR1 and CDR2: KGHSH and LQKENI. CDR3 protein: CASSRRLRDEKLFF. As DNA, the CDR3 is TGTGCCAGCTCACGACGACTCCGGGATGAAAAACTGTTTTTT.

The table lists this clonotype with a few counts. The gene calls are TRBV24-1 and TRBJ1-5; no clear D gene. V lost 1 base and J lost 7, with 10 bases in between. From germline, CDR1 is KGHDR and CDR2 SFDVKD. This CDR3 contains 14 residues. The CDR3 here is CATSDFTLSQPQHF. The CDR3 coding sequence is TGTGCCACCAGTGATTTTACACTAAGCCAGCCCCAGCATTTT.

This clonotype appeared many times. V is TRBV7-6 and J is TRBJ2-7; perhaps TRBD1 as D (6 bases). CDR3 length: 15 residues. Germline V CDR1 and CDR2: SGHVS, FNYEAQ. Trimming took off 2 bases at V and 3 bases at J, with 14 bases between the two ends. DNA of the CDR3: TGTGCCAGCAGCTTATTTTCGACCAGGGGCTACGAGCAGTACTTC. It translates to CASSLFSTRGYEQYF.

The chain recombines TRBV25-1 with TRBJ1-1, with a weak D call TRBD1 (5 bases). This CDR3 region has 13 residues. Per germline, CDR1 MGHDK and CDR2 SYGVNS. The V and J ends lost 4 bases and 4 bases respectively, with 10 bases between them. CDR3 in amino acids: CASSAGAGTEAFF. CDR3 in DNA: TGTGCCAGCAGTGCCGGGGCGGGCACTGAAGCTTTCTTT.

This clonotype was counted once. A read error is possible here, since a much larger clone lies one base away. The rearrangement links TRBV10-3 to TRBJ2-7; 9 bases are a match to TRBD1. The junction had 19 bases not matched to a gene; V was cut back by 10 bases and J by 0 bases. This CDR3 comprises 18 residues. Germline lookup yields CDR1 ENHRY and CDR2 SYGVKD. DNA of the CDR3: TGTGCCAGCGGCAATAACAGGGGGCTTGCGAGAAGCTCCTACGAGCAGTACTTC. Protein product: CASGNNRGLARSSYEQYF.

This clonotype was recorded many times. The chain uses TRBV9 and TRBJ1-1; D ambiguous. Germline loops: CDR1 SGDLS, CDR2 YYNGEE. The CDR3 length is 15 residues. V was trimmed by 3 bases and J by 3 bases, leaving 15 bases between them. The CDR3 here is CASSASLRRDTEAFF. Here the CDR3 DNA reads TGTGCCAGCAGCGCCAGTCTGCGGCGGGACACTGAAGCTTTCTTT.

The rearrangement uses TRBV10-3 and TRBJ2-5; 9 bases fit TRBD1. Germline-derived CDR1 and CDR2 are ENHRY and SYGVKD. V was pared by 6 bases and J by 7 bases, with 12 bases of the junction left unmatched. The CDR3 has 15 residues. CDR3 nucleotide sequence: TGTGCCATCAGAGCGGACAGGGGAGAAGAAGTGACCCAGTACTTC. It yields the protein CAIRADRGEEVTQYF.

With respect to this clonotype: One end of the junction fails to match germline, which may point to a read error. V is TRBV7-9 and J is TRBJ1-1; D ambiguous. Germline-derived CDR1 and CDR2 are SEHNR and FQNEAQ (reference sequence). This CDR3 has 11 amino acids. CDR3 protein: CASSQGGPAFF. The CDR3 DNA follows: TGCGCCAGCAGCCAAGGAGGGCCAGCTTTCTTT. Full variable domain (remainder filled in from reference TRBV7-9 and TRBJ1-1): DTGVSQNPRHKITKRGQNVTFRCDPISEHNRLYWYRQTLGQGPEFLTYFQNEAQLEKSRLLSDRFSAERPKGSFSTLEIQRTEQGDSAMYLCASSQGGPAFFGQGTRLTVV.

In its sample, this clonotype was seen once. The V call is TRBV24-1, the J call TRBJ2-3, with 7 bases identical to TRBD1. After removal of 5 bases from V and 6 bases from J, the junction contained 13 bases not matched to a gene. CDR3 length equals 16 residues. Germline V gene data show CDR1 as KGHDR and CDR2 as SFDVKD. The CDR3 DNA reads TGTGCCACCAGTGCACTAAGGGGGCCTGAAGAGGATACGCAGTATTTT. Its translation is CATSALRGPEEDTQYF.

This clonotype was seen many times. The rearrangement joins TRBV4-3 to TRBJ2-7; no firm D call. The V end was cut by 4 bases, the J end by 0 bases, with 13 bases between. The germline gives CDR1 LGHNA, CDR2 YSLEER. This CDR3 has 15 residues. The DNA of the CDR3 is TGCGCCAGCAGCCTCGCGTGGCAGAACTCCTACGAGCAGTACTTC. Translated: CASSLAWQNSYEQYF.

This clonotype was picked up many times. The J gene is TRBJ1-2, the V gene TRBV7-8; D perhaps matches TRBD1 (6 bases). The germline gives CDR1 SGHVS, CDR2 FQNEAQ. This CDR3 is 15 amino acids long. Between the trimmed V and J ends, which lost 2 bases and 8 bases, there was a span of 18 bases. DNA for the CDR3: TGTGCCAGCAGCTTAATTTTACGGGGGCTTGAGGGCTACACCTTC. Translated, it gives CASSLILRGLEGYTF.